What follows are 30 T cell receptor beta chains derived from one specimen sequenced in a study of T cells in Graves' hyperthyroidism and ophthalmopathy. RNA transcripts were the template for amplifying TCR beta CDR3 regions. First-round RT-PCR with HTBI primers amplified the TCR CDR3 region. From the multiplex PCR reads, TCRdb called clonotypes with MiXCR, one entry per CDR3 protein. The data show about 840,000 distinct CDR3 sequences, about two fifths seen once. What was sequenced was blood. Source of these receptors: a man aged 18-30 years with Graves' hyperthyroidism.

This chain connects TRBV5-1 to TRBJ1-5; 7 positions match TRBD1. Germline V gene lookup returns CDR1 SGHRS and CDR2 YFSETQ. This CDR3 contains 15 residues. V gave up 3 bases and J gave up 2 bases; unmatched junction bases: 5. The CDR3 DNA is TGCGCCAGCAGCTGGACAGGCTCAGGCAATCAGCCCCAGCATTTT. Translating it yields CASSWTGSGNQPQHF.

This clonotype was detected many times. This chain links TRBV29-1 with TRBJ1-4; D gene unclear. Per germline, CDR1 SQVTM and CDR2 ANQGSEA. Trimming removed 7 bases at V and 4 bases at J, with 13 bases between. The CDR3 spans 13 residues. The CDR3 reads CSARRANNEKLFF. CDR3 sequence (DNA): TGCAGCGCCAGACGGGCCAATAATGAAAAACTGTTTTTT.

This clonotype was recorded at least ten times. The DNA for the CDR3 is TGTGCCATGGCCTCCCATCAGGGACAGGTGGAGACCCAGTACTTC. Protein: CAMASHQGQVETQYF. The rearrangement uses TRBV10-3 and TRBJ2-5; 8 bases are a match to TRBD1. The CDR3 has 15 residues. Germline assignment: CDR1 ENHRY and CDR2 SYGVKD. Losses at the gene ends were 9 bases for V and 5 bases for J; bases not matched to a gene: 14.

As concerns this clonotype: This sequence may be a read error, since a much larger clone differs from it by one base. The J gene is TRBJ1-1, the V gene TRBV19, with 10 bases matching TRBD1. The CDR3 is made up of 15 amino acids. CDR1 and CDR2 (germline): LNHDA, SQIVND (reference sequence). CDR3 sequence (DNA): TGTGCCAGTGGTATTGGACAGGGGGGGAAGACTGAAGCTTTCTTT. Residues: CASGIGQGGKTEAFF.

V is TRBV12-3 or TRBV12-4 and J is TRBJ1-5; TRBD1 aligns across 11 bases. This CDR3 has 14 residues. Unmatched junction bases numbered 4, after V lost 8 bases and J lost 4 bases. CDR3 DNA: TGTGCCAGCGGACAGGGGGCGAGGAATCAGCCCCAGCATTTT. Protein: CASGQGARNQPQHF.

This clonotype appeared many times. The V call is TRBV24-1, the J call TRBJ2-7; 7 bases fit TRBD2. The CDR3 spans 14 residues. V trimming: 3 bases; J trimming: 2 bases; junction bases outside the gene matches: 3. Germline CDR1 is KGHDR and CDR2 is SFDVKD. Here the CDR3 DNA reads TGTGCCACCAGTGATAGCGGGATAGCCTACGAGCAGTACTTC. Translating gives CATSDSGIAYEQYF.

In this sample, this clonotype turned up once. With a much larger clone just one base away, this may be a read error. The DNA is left out, because the CDR3 cannot be placed on it with certainty; the CDR3 is given as TCRdb lists it. The chain couples TRBV20-1 to TRBJ1-2. CDR1 and CDR2 from the germline V gene are DFQATT and SNEGSKA (reference sequence). The CDR3 contains 13 residues when both ends are counted. The CDR3 region is CSAKDGENYGCTF.

Ten or more counts support this clonotype. This chain uses TRBV29-1 with TRBJ1-1; TRBD1 might be the D (5 bases). Between the trimmed V and J ends, which lost 0 bases and 6 bases, there was a span of 5 bases. From germline, CDR1 is SQVTM and CDR2 ANQGSEA. The CDR3 totals 11 residues. The CDR3 protein is CSVEEQAEAFF. The CDR3 nucleotides are TGCAGCGTTGAAGAACAGGCTGAAGCTTTCTTT.

The chain employs TRBV7-9 and TRBJ2-7, with TRBD2 matching over 11 bases. The length of the CDR3 is 14 residues. The trim removed 6 bases at V and 0 bases at J, leaving 1 base unmatched. Germline loops: CDR1 SEHNR, CDR2 FQNEAQ (reference sequence). As DNA, the CDR3 is TGTGCCAGCAGGACTAGCGGGGTCTCCTACGAGCAGTACTTC. It specifies CASRTSGVSYEQYF.

This clonotype was recorded at least ten times. The rearrangement links TRBV7-9 to TRBJ2-7; the D gene is possibly TRBD1 (6 bases). Germline V CDR1 and CDR2: SEHNR, FQNEAQ (reference sequence). Trimming took off 5 bases at V and 5 bases at J, with 16 bases between the two ends. This CDR3 contains 14 residues. The CDR3 coding sequence is TGTGCCAGCAGCCAGTGGACAGTTCCAGACGAGCAGTACTTC. As protein: CASSQWTVPDEQYF.

This clonotype was seen at least ten times. This sequence joins TRBV7-9 and TRBJ2-5; 8 bases agree with TRBD2. The CDR3 covers 14 residues. Trimming took 4 bases from V and 4 from J; bases not matched to a gene: 5. The germline CDR1 and CDR2 sequences are SEHNR and FQNEAQ (reference sequence). The CDR3 is CASSSRTSRETQYF. The CDR3 DNA sequence: TGTGCCAGCAGCTCCAGGACTAGCCGAGAGACCCAGTACTTC.

This clonotype came up a few times. The chain combines TRBV7-9 with TRBJ1-2, with a weak D call TRBD1 (6 bases). The germline gives CDR1 SEHNR, CDR2 FQNEAQ (reference sequence). There are 15 residues in the CDR3. Trimming shortened V by 1 base and J by 5 bases, and 14 bases separated the two germline ends. CDR3 protein: CASSLVGGADYGYTF. Written as DNA, the CDR3 is TGTGCCAGCAGCTTAGTTGGGGGCGCCGATTATGGCTACACCTTC.

This clonotype was seen a handful of times. J is TRBJ1-1 and V is TRBV12-3 or TRBV12-4; perhaps TRBD1 as D (6 bases). V was pared by 6 bases and J by 5 bases, with 16 bases between. This CDR3 comprises 14 residues. The CDR3 protein is CASSLPTGWTEAFF. DNA for the CDR3: TGTGCCAGCAGCTTGCCTACAGGGTGGACTGAAGCTTTCTTT.

This clonotype was counted at least ten times. The chain is built from TRBV7-9 and TRBJ1-1; D may be TRBD1 (5 bases). The V end was cut by 5 bases, the J end by 6 bases, with 13 bases between. Germline V gene lookup returns CDR1 SEHNR and CDR2 FQNEAQ (reference sequence). The CDR3 length is 13 residues. CDR3 residues: CASSPWGSPEAFF. The CDR3 DNA follows: TGTGCCAGCAGCCCCTGGGGGAGCCCTGAAGCTTTCTTT.

As for this clonotype: A much larger clone lies one base from this, so it may be a read error. The chain is built from TRBV29-1 and TRBJ1-1; 9 nucleotides align to TRBD1. Losses at the gene ends were 6 bases for V and 8 bases for J; bases not matched to a gene: 7. The CDR3 has 12 residues. Germline V gene sequence: CDR1 SQVTM, CDR2 ANQGSEA. The DNA for the CDR3 is TGCAGCGTCTCGGGACAGGGTAGAGAAGCTTTCTTT. This encodes CSVSGQGREAFF.

Only one count was recorded for this clonotype. The chain combines TRBV29-1 with TRBJ1-2, with TRBD1 matching over 11 bases. Losses at the gene ends were 6 bases for V and 4 bases for J; bases not matched to a gene: 16. In germline, CDR1 is SQVTM, CDR2 ANQGSEA. This CDR3 comprises 17 residues. The DNA of the CDR3 is TGCAGCGTCGCTCACGGGGGACAGGGGGACAACTCCTATGGCTACACCTTC. Its translation is CSVAHGGQGDNSYGYTF.

The V gene is TRBV2, the J gene TRBJ1-1; 8 bases line up with TRBD1. The germline V gene has CDR1 SNHLY and CDR2 FYNNEI. The CDR3 contains 13 residues. Trimming at V came to 7 bases and at J to 5 bases, leaving 6 bases not matched to a gene. DNA of the CDR3: TGTGCCAGCACCCCACAGGGGGGAACTGAAGCTTTCTTT. Its protein product is CASTPQGGTEAFF. Full variable domain (remainder filled in from reference TRBV2 and TRBJ1-1): EPEVTQTPSHQVTQMGQEVILRCVPISNHLYFYWYRQILGQKVEFLVSFYNNEISEKSEIFDDQFSVERPDGSNFTLKIRSTKLEDSAMYFCASTPQGGTEAFFGQGTRLTVV.

V is TRBV12-3 or TRBV12-4 and J is TRBJ2-7; a possible D gene is TRBD1 (8 bases). V was clipped by 5 bases and J by 7 bases, with 18 bases between them. CDR3 length: 14 residues. Written as DNA, the CDR3 is TGTGCCAGCAGTCCGGTGACAGGGGAGGGGGAGCAGTACTTC. It codes for CASSPVTGEGEQYF.

The chain recombines TRBV6-5 with TRBJ1-1; D is possibly TRBD1 (6 bases). The CDR3 sequence is 13 residues long. From germline, CDR1 is MNHEY and CDR2 SVGAGI. The V end lost 8 bases, the J end lost 7 bases, and 17 bases lay between the germline ends. CDR3 protein: CASGRGAGNEAFF. The CDR3 DNA reads TGTGCCAGCGGGAGGGGGGCAGGTAATGAAGCTTTCTTT.

The chain joins TRBV25-1 to TRBJ2-2; D is possibly TRBD1 or TRBD2 (5 bases each). The CDR3 length is 15 residues. The ends were cut back, 6 bases at V and 4 bases at J, with 15 bases in the middle. CDR1 and CDR2 (germline): MGHDK, SYGVNS. In nucleotides, the CDR3 is TGTGCCAGCAGCTTAAGGGGACCGATCACCGGGGAGCTGTTTTTT. Translation gives CASSLRGPITGELFF.

Regarding this clonotype: Because it lacks the conserved phenylalanine or tryptophan at the end, this CDR3 is likely a read error. V usage is TRBV19 and J usage is TRBJ2-6; D not certain. Germline V lookup: CDR1 LNHDA, CDR2 SQIVND (reference sequence). Trimming cost V 4 bases and J 0 bases, with 13 bases left between them. The CDR3 spans 17 residues. As DNA, the CDR3 is TGTGCCAGTAGTACTATGGAACATATCTCTGGGGCCAACGTCCTGACTCTC. It translates to CASSTMEHISGANVLTL.

The V and J genes are TRBV20-1 and TRBJ2-5; 12 bases agree with TRBD2. The V gene end was trimmed by 3 bases and the J gene end by 7 bases; junction bases not matched to a gene: 12. The CDR3 is 16 amino acids. The V gene's germline CDR1 is DFQATT and CDR2 SNEGSKA (reference sequence). CDR3 in amino acids: CSASQSLAGGPGTQYF. The DNA of the CDR3 is TGCAGTGCTAGCCAAAGTCTAGCGGGAGGGCCTGGGACCCAGTACTTC.

J is TRBJ1-5 and V is TRBV28; D is unclear. The CDR3 loop spans 13 amino acids. V was clipped by 6 bases and J by 4 bases, with 10 bases between them. The germline gives CDR1 MDHEN, CDR2 SYDVKM. CDR3 bases: TGTGCCAGCAGCCCCCGGGAGAATCAGCCCCAGCATTTT. It is translated as CASSPRENQPQHF.

This clonotype was seen at least ten times. This rearrangement joins TRBV7-9 to TRBJ1-5, with D perhaps matching TRBD1 (6 bases). The germline V and J ends were trimmed by 4 bases and 4 bases, with 14 bases remaining between them. There are 15 residues in the CDR3. CDR1 SEHNR and CDR2 FQNEAQ come from the germline V gene (reference sequence). The CDR3 is CASSSSGGPNQPQHF. The CDR3 region has the DNA TGTGCCAGCAGCTCCTCTGGGGGGCCTAATCAGCCCCAGCATTTT.

This sequence joins TRBV10-3 and TRBJ1-3; D is possibly TRBD1 (5 bases). Germline assignment: CDR1 ENHRY and CDR2 SYGVKD. The V and J ends lost 2 bases and 4 bases respectively, with 12 bases between them. There are 15 residues in the CDR3. The DNA of the CDR3 is TGTGCCATCAGTGAGGGCAGGGCTAGAGGAAACACCATATATTTT. It translates to CAISEGRARGNTIYF.

In regard to this clonotype: A single base separates this from a much larger clone, so it may be a read error. The J gene is TRBJ2-7, the V gene TRBV2, with 9 bases matching TRBD1. Germline trimming cut 7 bases from V and 12 bases from J; bases unmatched to any gene: 4. Germline V gene lookup returns CDR1 SNHLY and CDR2 FYNNEI. The CDR3 is 10 amino acids. DNA for the CDR3: TGTGCCAGCACGGGACAGGGATGGTACTTC. It is translated as CASTGQGWYF.

This chain links TRBV7-2 with TRBJ1-2; 11 bases fit TRBD1. Germline loops: CDR1 SGHTA, CDR2 FQGNSA. The CDR3 sequence is 15 residues long. Losses at the gene ends were 5 bases for V and 7 bases for J; bases not matched to a gene: 9. CDR3 sequence reads: CASSRGMDRGLGYTF. CDR3 sequence (DNA): TGTGCCAGCAGCCGAGGAATGGACAGGGGGCTTGGCTACACCTTC. The full variable domain, with the rest looked up from reference TRBV7-2 and TRBJ1-2, is GAGVSQSPSNKVTEKGKDVELRCDPISGHTALYWYRQSLGQGLEFLIYFQGNSAPDKSGLPSDRFSAERTGGSVSTLTIQRTQQEDSAVYLCASSRGMDRGLGYTFGSGTRLTVV.

The V call is TRBV20-1, the J call TRBJ1-4, with a weak D call TRBD1 (6 bases). Germline V lookup: CDR1 DFQATT, CDR2 SNEGSKA (reference sequence). V lost 3 bases and J lost 7, with 18 bases in between. The CDR3 has 15 amino acids. The CDR3: CSARIWEGHSEKLFF. DNA of the CDR3: TGCAGTGCTAGGATTTGGGAGGGACATAGTGAAAAACTGTTTTTT.

The rearrangement links TRBV12-3 or TRBV12-4 to TRBJ2-7, with D uncertain. V shed 3 bases and J shed 2 bases, with 8 bases lying between them. The CDR3 contains 13 residues. The CDR3 DNA reads as TGTGCCAGCAGTTTGTACACCACCTACGAGCAGTACTTC. It translates to CASSLYTTYEQYF.

In its sample, this clonotype was seen a few times. V and J are TRBV5-4 and TRBJ1-1; tentative D call: TRBD1 (6 bases). This CDR3 is 15 amino acids long. Germline CDR1 is SGHNT and CDR2 is YYREEE (reference sequence). The V end lost 6 bases, the J end lost 8 bases, and 23 bases lay between the germline ends. CDR3 sequence (DNA): TGTGCCAGCACCCTAGGTGGACAGTCCTTTGGCGAAGCTTTCTTT. This codes for CASTLGGQSFGEAFF.